Here is one T cell receptor beta chain with its context. Original methodology: Estimates of nucleated cell counts were drawn from the amplification of reference gene primers. The table came from immunoSEQ multiplex PCR; TCRdb's copy has only in-frame clones and leaves some out. Clone size and V and J calls were adopted from that table, with D and trimming inferred from the DNA. The profile shows roughly 190,000 clones, around 84% of them singletons. The sample is drawn from a study of blood T cell repertoires in COVID-19. Study background: The origin of the acute and convalescent COVID-19 samples was the United States, Italy and Spain. From T cells, B-cell-depleted T cells, or PBMCs came the material, which was cDNA or gDNA.

V gave up 0 bases and J gave up 2 bases; unmatched junction bases: 3. Per the germline V gene, CDR1 is SGHDT and CDR2 is YYEEEE. The CDR3 has 15 amino acids. The gene calls are TRBV5-6 and TRBJ2-7; TRBD1 matches 9 bases. This clonotype originated in a human donor in a cohort sampled during active COVID-19. The sample comprised peripheral blood. CDR3 DNA: TGTGCCAGCAGCTTGGCGAGGACAGGGGCCTACGAGCAGTACGTC. This translates into CASSLARTGAYEQYV.